This T cell receptor (beta chain) was identified during a study of blood T cell repertoires in COVID-19. Study-level background: Both acute and convalescent COVID-19 samples were obtained from the United States, Italy and Spain.

Living in 24 US areas, the participants were between roughly 18 and 90 years of age. Recovered participants had two consecutive negative NP/OP PCR tests, healthcare professional clearance, or symptom resolution. Germline V gene data show CDR1 as MDHEN and CDR2 as SYDVKM. The CDR3 runs 16 residues. Trimming cost V 6 bases and J 9 bases; bases outside gene matches: 10. As originally analysed: Nucleated cell counts were estimated from reference gene primer amplification. Method: immunoSEQ multiplex PCR; TCRdb's copy keeps in-frame clones and lacks some. V and J calls and clone size are given by that table; D and trimming were obtained from the DNA. The sample includes about 320,000 clones, 86% seen only once; the top ten take 10%.

This clonotype originated in a woman aged 18-29 years who had recovered from COVID-19. What was sequenced was PBMCs or T cells enriched from blood (not recorded which). The chain couples TRBV28 to TRBJ2-1; 14 nucleotides align to TRBD2. The CDR3 spells CASRETRTSGRSEQFF. The CDR3 DNA reads as TGTGCCAGCAGAGAAACCAGGACTAGCGGGAGGAGTGAGCAGTTCTTC.